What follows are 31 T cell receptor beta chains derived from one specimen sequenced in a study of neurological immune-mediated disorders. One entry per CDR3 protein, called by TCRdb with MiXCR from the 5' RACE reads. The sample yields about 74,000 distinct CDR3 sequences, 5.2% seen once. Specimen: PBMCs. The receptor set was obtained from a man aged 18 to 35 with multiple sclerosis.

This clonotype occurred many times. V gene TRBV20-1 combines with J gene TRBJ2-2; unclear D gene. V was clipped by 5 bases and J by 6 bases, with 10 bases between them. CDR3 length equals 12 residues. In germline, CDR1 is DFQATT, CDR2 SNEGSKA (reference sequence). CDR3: CSAAQSAGELFF. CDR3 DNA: TGCAGTGCTGCCCAGTCGGCCGGGGAGCTGTTTTTT.

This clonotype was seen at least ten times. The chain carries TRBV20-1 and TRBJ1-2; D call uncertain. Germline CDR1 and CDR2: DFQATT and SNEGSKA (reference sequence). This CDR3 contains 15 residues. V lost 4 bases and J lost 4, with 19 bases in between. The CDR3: CSATRAARSSYGYTF. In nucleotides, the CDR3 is TGCAGTGCTACCCGTGCAGCCCGTTCCTCCTATGGCTACACCTTC.

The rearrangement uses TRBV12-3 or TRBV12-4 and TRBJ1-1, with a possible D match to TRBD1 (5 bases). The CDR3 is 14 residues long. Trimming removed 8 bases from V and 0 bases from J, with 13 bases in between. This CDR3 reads CASSSRQMNTEAFF. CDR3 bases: TGTGCCAGCTCCTCGAGACAGATGAACACTGAAGCTTTCTTT.

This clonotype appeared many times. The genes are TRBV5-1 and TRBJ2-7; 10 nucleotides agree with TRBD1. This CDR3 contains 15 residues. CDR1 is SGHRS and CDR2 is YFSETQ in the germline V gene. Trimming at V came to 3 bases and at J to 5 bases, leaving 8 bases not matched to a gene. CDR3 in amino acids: CASSSWGDRGHEQYF. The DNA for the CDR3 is TGCGCCAGCAGCTCCTGGGGGGACAGGGGCCACGAGCAGTACTTC.

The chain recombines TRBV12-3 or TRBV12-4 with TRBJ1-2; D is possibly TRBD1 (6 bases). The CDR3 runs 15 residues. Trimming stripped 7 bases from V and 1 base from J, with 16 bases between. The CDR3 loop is CASTLWGAYNYGYTF. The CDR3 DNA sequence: TGTGCCAGCACTCTGTGGGGGGCCTATAACTATGGCTACACCTTC.

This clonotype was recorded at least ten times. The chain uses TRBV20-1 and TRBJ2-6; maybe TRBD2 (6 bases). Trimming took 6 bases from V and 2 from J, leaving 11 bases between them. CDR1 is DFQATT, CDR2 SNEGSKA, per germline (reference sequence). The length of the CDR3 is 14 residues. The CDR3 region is CSARREAGANVLTF. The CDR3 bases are TGCAGTGCCCGAAGGGAGGCTGGGGCCAACGTCCTGACTTTC.

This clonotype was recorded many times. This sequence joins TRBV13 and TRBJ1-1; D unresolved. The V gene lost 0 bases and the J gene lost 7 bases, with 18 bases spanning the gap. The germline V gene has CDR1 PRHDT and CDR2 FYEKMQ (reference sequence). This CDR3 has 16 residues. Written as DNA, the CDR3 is TGTGCCAGCAGCTTAGGCCAAAATCAAGGTATATTTGAAGCTTTCTTT. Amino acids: CASSLGQNQGIFEAFF.

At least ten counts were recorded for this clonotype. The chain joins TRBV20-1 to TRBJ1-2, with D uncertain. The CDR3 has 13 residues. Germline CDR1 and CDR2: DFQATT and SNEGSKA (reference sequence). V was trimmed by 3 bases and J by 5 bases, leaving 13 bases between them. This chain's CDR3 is CSASLPGGYGYTF. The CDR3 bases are TGCAGTGCTAGTCTACCAGGCGGGTATGGCTACACCTTC.

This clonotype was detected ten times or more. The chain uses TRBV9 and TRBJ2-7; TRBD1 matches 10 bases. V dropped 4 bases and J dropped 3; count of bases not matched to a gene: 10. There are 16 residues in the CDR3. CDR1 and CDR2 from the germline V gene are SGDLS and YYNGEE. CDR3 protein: CASSPRLGQGFYEQYF. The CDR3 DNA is TGTGCCAGCAGCCCGCGTTTGGGACAGGGGTTCTACGAGCAGTACTTC.

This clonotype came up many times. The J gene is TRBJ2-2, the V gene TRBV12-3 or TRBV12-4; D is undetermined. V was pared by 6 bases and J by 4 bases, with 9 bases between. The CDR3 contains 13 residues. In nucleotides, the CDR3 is TGTGCCAGCAGCCATAACCCCACCGGGGAGCTGTTTTTT. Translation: CASSHNPTGELFF.

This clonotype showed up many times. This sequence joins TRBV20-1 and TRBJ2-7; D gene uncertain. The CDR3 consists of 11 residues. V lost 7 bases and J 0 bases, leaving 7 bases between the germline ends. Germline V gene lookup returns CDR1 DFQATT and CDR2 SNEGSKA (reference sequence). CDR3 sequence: CSVTPSYEQYF. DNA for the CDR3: TGCAGTGTTACCCCCTCCTACGAGCAGTACTTC.

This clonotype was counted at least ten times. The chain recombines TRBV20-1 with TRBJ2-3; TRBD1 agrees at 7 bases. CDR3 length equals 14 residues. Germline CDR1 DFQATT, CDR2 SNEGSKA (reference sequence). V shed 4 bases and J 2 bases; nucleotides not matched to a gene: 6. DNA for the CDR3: TGCAGTGCTACCCGACAGGGCCTCACAGATACGCAGTATTTT. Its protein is CSATRQGLTDTQYF.

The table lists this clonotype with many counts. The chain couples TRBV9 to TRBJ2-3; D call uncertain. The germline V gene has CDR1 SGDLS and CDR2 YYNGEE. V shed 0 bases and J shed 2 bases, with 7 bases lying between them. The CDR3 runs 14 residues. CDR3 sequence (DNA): TGTGCCAGCAGCGTAGCTGCGAACACAGATACGCAGTATTTT. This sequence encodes CASSVAANTDTQYF. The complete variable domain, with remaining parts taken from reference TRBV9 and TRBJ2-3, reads DSGVTQTPKHLITATGQRVTLRCSPRSGDLSVYWYQQSLDQGLQFLIQYYNGEERAKGNILERFSAQQFPDLHSELNLSSLELGDSALYFCASSVAANTDTQYFGPGTRLTVL.

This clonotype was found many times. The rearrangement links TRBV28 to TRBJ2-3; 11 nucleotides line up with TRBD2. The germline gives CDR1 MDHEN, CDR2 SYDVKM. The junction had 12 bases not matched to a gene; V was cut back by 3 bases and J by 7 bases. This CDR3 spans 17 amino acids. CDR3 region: CASSFSRTSGFRYTQYF. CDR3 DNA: TGTGCCAGCAGTTTCAGTAGGACTAGCGGGTTTCGATATACGCAGTATTTT.

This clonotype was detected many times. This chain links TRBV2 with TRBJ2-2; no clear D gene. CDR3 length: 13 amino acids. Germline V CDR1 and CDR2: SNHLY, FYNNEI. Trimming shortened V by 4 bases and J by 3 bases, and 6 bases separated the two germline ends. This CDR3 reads CASSGIDTGELFF. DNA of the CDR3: TGTGCCAGCAGTGGCATCGACACCGGGGAGCTGTTTTTT.

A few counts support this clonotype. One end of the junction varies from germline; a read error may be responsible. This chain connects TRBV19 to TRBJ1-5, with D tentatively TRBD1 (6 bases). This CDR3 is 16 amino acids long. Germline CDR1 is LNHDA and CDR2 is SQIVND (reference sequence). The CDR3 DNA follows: TGTGCCAGTAGAGAGGGACACGTCTACGATAATCAGCCCCAGAATTTT. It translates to CASREGHVYDNQPQNF. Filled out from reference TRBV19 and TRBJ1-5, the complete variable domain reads DGGITQSPKYLFRKEGQNVTLSCEQNLNHDAMYWYRQDPGQGLRLIYYSQIVNDFQKGDIAEGYSVSREKKESFPLTVTSAQKNPTAFYLCASREGHVYDNQPQNFGDGTRLSIL.

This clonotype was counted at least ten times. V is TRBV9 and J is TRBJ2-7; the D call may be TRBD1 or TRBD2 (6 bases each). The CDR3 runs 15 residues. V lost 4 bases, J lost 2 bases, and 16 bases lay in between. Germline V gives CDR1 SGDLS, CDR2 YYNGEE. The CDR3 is CASSPEGGSPYEQYF. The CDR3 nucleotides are TGTGCCAGCAGCCCAGAGGGGGGCAGCCCCTACGAGCAGTACTTC.

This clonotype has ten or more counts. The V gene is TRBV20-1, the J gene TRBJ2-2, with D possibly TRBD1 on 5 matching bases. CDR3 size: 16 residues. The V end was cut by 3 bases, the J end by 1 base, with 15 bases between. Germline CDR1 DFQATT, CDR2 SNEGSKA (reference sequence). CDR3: CSARIAGIGNTGELFF. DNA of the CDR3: TGCAGTGCTAGGATCGCAGGGATCGGGAACACCGGGGAGCTGTTTTTT.

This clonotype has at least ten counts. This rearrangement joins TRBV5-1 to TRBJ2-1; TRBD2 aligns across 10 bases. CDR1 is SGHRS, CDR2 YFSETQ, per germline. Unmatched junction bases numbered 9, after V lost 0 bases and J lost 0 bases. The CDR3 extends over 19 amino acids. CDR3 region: CASSLGWLAGVSSYNEQFF. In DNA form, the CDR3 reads TGCGCCAGCAGCTTGGGGTGGCTAGCGGGGGTCAGCTCCTACAATGAGCAGTTCTTC.

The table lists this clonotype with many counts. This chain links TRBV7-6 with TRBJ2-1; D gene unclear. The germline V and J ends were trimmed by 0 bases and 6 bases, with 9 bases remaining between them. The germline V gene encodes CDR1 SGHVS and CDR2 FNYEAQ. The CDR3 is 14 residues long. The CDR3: CASSLAYGPNEQFF. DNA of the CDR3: TGTGCCAGCAGCTTAGCCTACGGCCCCAATGAGCAGTTCTTC.

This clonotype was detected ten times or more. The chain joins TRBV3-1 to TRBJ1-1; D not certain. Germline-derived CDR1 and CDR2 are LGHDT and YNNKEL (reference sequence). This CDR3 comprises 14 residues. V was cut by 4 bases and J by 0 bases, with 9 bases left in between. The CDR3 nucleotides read TGTGCCAGCAGCCGAACGGGCCTGAACACTGAAGCTTTCTTT. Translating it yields CASSRTGLNTEAFF.

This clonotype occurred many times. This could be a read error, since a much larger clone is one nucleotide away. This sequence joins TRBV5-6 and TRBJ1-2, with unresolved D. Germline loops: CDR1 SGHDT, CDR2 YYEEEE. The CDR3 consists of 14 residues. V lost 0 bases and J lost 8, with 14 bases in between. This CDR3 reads CASSLGERADGYTF. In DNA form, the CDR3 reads TGTGCCAGCAGCTTGGGGGAAAGGGCCGACGGCTACACCTTC.

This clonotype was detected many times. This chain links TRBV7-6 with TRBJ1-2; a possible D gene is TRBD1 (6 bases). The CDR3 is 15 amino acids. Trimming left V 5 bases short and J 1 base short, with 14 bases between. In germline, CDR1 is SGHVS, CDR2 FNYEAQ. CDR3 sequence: CASSARGRSNYGYTF. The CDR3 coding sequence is TGTGCCAGCAGCGCCAGGGGCAGAAGTAACTATGGCTACACCTTC.

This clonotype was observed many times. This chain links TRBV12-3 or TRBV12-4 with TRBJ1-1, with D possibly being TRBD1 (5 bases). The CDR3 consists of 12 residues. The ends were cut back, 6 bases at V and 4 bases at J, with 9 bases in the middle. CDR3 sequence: CASRAGSTEAFF. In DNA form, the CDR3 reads TGTGCCAGCAGGGCAGGGTCCACTGAAGCTTTCTTT.

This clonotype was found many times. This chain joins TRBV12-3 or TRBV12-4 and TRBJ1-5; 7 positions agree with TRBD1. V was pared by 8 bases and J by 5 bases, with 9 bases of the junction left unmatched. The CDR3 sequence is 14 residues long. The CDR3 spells CASGVQGVDQPQHF. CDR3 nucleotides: TGTGCCAGCGGAGTGCAGGGGGTCGATCAGCCCCAGCATTTT.

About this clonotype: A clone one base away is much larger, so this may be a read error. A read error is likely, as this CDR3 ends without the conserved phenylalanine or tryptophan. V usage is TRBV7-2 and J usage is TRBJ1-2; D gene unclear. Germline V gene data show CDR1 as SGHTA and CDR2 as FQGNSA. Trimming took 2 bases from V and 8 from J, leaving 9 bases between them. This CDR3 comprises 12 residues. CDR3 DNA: TGTGCCAGCAGCTTATGGGTAGAGGGCTACACCATC. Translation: CASSLWVEGYTI.

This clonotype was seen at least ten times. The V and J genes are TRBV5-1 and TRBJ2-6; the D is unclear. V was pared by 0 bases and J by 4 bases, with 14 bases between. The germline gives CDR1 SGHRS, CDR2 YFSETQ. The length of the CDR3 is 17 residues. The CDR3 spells CASSLASLLDGANVLTF. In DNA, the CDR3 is TGCGCCAGCAGCTTGGCTTCCCTACTCGACGGGGCCAACGTCCTGACTTTC.

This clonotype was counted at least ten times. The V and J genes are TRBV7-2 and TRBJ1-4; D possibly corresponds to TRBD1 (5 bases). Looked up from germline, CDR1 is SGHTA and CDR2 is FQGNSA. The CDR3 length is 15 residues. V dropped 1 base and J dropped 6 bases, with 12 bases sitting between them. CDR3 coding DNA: TGTGCCAGCAGCTTAGGACCAGGGTTTGATGAAAAACTGTTTTTT. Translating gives CASSLGPGFDEKLFF.

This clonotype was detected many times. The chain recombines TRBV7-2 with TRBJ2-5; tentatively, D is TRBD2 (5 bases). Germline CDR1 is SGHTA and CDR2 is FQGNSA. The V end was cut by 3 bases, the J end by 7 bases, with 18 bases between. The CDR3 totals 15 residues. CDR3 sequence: CASSLDGVPRGTQYF. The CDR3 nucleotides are TGTGCCAGCAGCTTGGATGGCGTCCCTCGGGGGACCCAGTACTTC.

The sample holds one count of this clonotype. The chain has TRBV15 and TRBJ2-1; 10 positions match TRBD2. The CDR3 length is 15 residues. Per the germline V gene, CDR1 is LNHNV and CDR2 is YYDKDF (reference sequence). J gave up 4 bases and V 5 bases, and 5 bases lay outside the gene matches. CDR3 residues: CATSPLAGVYNEQFF. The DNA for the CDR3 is TGTGCCACCAGCCCGCTAGCGGGAGTTTACAATGAGCAGTTCTTC.

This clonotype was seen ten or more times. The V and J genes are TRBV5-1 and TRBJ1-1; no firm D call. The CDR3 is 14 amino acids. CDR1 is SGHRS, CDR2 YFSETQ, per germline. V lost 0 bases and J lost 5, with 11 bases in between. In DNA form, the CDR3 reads TGCGCCAGCAGCTTGGGATTGGGAGGAACTGAAGCTTTCTTT. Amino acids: CASSLGLGGTEAFF. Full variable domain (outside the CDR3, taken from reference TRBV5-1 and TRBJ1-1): KAGVTQTPRYLIKTRGQQVTLSCSPISGHRSVSWYQQTPGQGLQFLFEYFSETQRNKGNFPGRFSGRQFSNSRSEMNVSTLELGDSALYLCASSLGLGGTEAFFGQGTRLTVV.